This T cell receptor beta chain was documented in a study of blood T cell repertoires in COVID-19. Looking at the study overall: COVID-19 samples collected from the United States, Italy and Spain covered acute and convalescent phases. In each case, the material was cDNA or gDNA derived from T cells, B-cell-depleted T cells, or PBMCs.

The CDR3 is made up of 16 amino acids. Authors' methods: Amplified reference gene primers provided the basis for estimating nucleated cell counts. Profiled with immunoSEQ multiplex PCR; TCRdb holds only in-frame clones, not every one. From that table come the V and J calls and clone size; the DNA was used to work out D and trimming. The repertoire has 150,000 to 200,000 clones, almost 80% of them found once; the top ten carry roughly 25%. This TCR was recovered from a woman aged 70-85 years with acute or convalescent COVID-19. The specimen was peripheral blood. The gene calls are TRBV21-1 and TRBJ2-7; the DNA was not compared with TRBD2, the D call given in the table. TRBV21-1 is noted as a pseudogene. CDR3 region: CASSKGGGFHAYEQYF. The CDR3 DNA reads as TGTGCCAGCAGCAAAGGGGGGGGGTTCCATGCCTACGAGCAGTACTTC.